This T cell receptor beta chain is from a study of OX40 agonist ivuxolimab in advanced cancers. Produced via immunoSEQ multiplex PCR; TCRdb's table is partial and in-frame only. The sample has over 30,000 clones; roughly 89% are singletons. Germline V gives CDR1 GTSNPN, CDR2 SVGIG (reference sequence). J gave up 4 bases and V 3 bases, and 13 bases lay outside the gene matches. The CDR3 length is 16 residues. The material was CD4+ or CD8+ T cells sorted from blood, obtained in a trial of the OX40 agonist ivuxolimab. The chain is built from TRBV30 and TRBJ2-7; 9 nucleotides match TRBD2. The TCR originated in an adult with an advanced solid tumor such as melanoma, head and neck, liver or kidney cancer. The CDR3 region is CAWSGTLAGEWYEQYF. The CDR3 DNA reads as TGTGCCTGGAGCGGAACTTTAGCGGGAGAGTGGTACGAGCAGTACTTC.